This T cell receptor (beta chain) is drawn from a study of blood T cell repertoires in COVID-19. Study overall: Collection of acute and convalescent COVID-19 samples took place in the United States, Italy and Spain. T cells, B-cell-depleted T cells, or PBMCs provided the cDNA or gDNA that served as material.

Germline-derived CDR1 and CDR2 are LGHNT and FRNRAP. This CDR3 has 15 residues. The ends were cut back, 7 bases at V and 7 bases at J, with 20 bases in the middle. Seattle enrolled patients during active infection and tracked them longitudinally. This table comes from immunoSEQ multiplex PCR, and its TCRdb copy is limited to in-frame clones, with some not included. The sample records fewer than 700,000 clones, around 90% being singletons. This clone was counted between two and nine times. Material: peripheral blood. The chain is built from TRBV12-5 and TRBJ1-5; maybe TRBD1 (6 bases). This TCR was sampled from a woman aged 50 to 60 with COVID-19, enrolled during active disease. The CDR3 coding sequence is TGTGCTAGTGCTCAACAGGGCCTGGGTGAGCAGCCCCAGCATTTT. Its protein is CASAQQGLGEQPQHF.